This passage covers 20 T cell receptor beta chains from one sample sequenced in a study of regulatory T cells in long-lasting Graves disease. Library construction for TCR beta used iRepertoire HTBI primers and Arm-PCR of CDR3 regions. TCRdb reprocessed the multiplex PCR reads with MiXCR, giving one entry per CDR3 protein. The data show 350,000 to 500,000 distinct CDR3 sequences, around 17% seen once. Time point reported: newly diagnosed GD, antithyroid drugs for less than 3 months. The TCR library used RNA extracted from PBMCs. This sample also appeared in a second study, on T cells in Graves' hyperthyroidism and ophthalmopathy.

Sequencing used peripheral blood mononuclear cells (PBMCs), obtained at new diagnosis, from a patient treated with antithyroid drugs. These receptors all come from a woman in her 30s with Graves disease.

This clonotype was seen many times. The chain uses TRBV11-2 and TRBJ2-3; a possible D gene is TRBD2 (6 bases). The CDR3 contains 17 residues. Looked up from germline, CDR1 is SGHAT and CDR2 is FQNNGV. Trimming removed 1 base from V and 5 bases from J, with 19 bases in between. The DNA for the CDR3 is TGTGCCAGCAGCTTAGCTTGGTCTAGCGTAGTCATAGATACGCAGTATTTT. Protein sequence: CASSLAWSSVVIDTQYF.

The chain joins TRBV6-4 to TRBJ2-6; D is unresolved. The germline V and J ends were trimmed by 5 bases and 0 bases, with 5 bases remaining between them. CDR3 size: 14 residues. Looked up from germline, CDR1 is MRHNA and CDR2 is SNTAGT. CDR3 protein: CASSQFSGANVLTF. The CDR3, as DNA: TGTGCCAGCAGTCAGTTCTCTGGGGCCAACGTCCTGACTTTC.

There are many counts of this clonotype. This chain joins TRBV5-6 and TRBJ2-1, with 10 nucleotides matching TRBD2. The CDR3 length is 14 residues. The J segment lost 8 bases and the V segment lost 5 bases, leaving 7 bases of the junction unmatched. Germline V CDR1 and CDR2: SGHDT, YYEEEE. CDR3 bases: TGTGCCAGCAGACGAGCGGGAGGGCCCTATGAGCAGTTCTTC. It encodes CASRRAGGPYEQFF.

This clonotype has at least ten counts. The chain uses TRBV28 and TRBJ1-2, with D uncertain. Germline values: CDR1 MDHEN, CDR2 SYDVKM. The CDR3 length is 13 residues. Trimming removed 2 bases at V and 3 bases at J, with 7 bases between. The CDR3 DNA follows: TGTGCCAGCAGTTTAGAGGAGGACTATGGCTACACCTTC. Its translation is CASSLEEDYGYTF.

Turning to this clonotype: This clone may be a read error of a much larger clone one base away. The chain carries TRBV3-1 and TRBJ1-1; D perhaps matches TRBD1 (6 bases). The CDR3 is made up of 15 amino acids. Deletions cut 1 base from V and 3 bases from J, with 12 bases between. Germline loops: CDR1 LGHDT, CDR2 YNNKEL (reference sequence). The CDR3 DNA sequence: TGTGCCAGCAGCCAAGGTCGGGGGGCAGACACTGAAGCTTTCTTT. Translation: CASSQGRGADTEAFF.

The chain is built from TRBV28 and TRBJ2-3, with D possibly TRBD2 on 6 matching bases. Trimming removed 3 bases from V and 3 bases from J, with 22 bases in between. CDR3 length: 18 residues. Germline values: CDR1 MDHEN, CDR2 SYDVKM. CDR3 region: CASSLLGLGGVRTDTQYF. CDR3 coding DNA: TGTGCCAGCAGTTTGTTGGGGTTGGGGGGAGTAAGAACAGATACGCAGTATTTT.

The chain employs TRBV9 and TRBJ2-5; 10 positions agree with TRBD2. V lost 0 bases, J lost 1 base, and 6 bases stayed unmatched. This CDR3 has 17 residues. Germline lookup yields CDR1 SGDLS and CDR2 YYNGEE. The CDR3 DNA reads TGTGCCAGCAGCGTAGACAGCGGGAGGGCCCCCCAAGAGACCCAGTACTTC. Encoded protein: CASSVDSGRAPQETQYF.

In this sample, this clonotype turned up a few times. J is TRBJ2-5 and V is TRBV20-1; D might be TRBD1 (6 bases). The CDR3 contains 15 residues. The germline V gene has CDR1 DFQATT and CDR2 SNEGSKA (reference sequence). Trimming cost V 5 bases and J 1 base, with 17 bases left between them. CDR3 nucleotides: TGCAGTGCTGAACAGGGTTCTGTCGGCCAAGAGACCCAGTACTTC. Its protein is CSAEQGSVGQETQYF.

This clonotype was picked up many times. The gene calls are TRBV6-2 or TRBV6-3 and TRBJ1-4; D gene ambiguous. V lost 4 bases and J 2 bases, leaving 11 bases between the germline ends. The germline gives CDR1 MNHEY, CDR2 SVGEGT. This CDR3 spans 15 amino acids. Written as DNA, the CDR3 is TGTGCCAGCAGTTCCCCGGATTCTACTAATGAAAAACTGTTTTTT. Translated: CASSSPDSTNEKLFF.

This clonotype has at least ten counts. In nucleotides, the CDR3 is TGTGCCAGCAGCCCGACGTTGGGACAGGAGAACACTGAAGCTTTCTTT. Encoded protein: CASSPTLGQENTEAFF. The chain carries TRBV12-3 or TRBV12-4 and TRBJ1-1, with 8 bases lining up with TRBD1. The ends lost 6 bases at V and 1 base at J; junction bases unmatched: 10. This CDR3 contains 16 residues.

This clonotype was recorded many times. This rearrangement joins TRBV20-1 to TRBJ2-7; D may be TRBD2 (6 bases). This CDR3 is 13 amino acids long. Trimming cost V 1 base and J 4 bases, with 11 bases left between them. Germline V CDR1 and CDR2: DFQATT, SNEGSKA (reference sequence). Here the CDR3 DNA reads TGCAGTGCTAGAGGAGAGGGACTGTACGAGCAGTACTTC. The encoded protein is CSARGEGLYEQYF.

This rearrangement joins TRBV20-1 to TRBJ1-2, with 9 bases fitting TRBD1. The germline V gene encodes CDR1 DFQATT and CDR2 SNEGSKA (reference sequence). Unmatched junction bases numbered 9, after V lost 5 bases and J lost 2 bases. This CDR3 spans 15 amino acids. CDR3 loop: CSAYNDGQGNYGYTF. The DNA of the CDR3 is TGCAGTGCTTATAACGACGGACAGGGGAACTATGGCTACACCTTC.

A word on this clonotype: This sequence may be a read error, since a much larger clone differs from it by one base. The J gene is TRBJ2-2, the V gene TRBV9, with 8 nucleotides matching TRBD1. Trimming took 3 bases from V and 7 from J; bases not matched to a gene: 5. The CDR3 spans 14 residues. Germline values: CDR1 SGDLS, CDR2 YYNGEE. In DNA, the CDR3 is TGTGCCAGCAGCGCCCCAGGGGGCGTCGGGGAGCTGTTTTTT. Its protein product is CASSAPGGVGELFF.

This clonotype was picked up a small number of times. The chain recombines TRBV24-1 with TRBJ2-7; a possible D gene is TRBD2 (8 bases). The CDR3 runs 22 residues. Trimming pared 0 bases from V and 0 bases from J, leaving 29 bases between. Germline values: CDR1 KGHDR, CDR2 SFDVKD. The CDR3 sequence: CATSDLFGGGQLGPLRSYEQYF. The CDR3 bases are TGTGCCACCAGTGATTTGTTCGGGGGGGGACAGCTAGGACCCCTTCGCTCCTACGAGCAGTACTTC.

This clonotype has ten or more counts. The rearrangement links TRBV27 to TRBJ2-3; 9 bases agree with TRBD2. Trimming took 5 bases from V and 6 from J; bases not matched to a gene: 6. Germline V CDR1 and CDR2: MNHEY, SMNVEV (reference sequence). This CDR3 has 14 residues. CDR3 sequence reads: CASSPAGGEDTQYF. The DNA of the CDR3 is TGTGCCAGCAGTCCCGCGGGAGGGGAGGATACGCAGTATTTT.

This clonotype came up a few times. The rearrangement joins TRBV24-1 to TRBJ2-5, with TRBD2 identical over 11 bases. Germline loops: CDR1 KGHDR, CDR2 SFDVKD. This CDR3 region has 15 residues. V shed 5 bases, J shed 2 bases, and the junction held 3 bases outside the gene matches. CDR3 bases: TGTGCCACCAGTGTAGCGGGAGGGCTACAAGAGACCCAGTACTTC. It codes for CATSVAGGLQETQYF.

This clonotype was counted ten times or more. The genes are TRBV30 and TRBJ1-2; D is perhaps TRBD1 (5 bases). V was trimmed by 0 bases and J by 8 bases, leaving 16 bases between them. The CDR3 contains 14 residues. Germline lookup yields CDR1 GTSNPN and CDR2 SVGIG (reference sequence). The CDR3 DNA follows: TGTGCCTGGAGTGTGGCAGGGATGGGAAGGGGCTACACCTTC. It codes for CAWSVAGMGRGYTF. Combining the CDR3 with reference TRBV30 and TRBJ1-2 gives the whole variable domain SQTIHQWPATLVQPVGSPLSLECTVEGTSNPNLYWYRQAAGRGLQLLFYSVGIGQISSEVPQNLSASRPQDRQFILSSKKLLLSDSGFYLCAWSVAGMGRGYTFGSGTRLTVV.

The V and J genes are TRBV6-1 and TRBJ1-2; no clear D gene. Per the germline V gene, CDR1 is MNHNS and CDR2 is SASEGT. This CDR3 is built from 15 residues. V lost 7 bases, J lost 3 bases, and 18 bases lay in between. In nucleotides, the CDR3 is TGTGCCAGCAATGGGCCGGGCCGAGGAGACTATGGCTACACCTTC. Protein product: CASNGPGRGDYGYTF.

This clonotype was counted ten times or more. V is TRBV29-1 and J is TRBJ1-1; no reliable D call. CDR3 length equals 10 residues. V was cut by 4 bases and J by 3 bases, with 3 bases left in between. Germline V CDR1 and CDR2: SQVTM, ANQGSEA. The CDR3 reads CSVADTEAFF. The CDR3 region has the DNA TGCAGCGTTGCCGACACTGAAGCTTTCTTT.

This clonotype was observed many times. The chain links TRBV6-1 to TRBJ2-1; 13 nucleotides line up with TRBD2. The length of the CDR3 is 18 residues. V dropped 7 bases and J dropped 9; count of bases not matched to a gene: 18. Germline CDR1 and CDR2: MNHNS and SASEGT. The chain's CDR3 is CASIPRRSPGLAGIEQFF. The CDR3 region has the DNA TGTGCCAGCATCCCCAGGCGGTCTCCGGGACTAGCGGGAATTGAGCAGTTCTTC.